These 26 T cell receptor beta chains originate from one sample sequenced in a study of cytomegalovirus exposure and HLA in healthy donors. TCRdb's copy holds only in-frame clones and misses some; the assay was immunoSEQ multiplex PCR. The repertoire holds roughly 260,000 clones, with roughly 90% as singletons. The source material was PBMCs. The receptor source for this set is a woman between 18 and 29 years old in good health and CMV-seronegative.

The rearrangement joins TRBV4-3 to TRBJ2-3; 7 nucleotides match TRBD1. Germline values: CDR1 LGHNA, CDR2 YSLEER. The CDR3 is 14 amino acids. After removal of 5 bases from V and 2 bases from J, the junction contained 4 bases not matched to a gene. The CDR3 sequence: CASSSGTATDTQYF. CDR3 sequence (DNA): TGCGCCAGCAGCTCCGGGACAGCCACAGATACGCAGTATTTT.

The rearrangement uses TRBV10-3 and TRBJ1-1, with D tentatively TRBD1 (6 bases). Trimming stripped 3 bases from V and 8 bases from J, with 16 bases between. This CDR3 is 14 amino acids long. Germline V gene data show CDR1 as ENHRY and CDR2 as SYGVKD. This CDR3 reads CAISEGGGWLEAFF. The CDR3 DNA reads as TGTGCCATCAGTGAAGGGGGGGGTTGGCTCGAAGCTTTCTTT.

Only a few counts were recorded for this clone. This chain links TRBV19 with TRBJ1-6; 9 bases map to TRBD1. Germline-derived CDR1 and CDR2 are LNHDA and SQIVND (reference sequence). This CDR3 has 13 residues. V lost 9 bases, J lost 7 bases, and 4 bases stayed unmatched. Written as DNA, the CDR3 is TGTGCCAGCGGGGACAGGGAGAATTCACCCCTCCACTTT. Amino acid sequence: CASGDRENSPLHF.

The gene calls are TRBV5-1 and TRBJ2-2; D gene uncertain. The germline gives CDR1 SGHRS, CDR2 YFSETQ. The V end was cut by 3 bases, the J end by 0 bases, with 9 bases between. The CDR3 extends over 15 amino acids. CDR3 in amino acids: CASSSTTTNTGELFF. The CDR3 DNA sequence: TGCGCCAGCAGCTCAACCACAACGAACACCGGGGAGCTGTTTTTT. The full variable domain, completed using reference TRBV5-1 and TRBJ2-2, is KAGVTQTPRYLIKTRGQQVTLSCSPISGHRSVSWYQQTPGQGLQFLFEYFSETQRNKGNFPGRFSGRQFSNSRSEMNVSTLELGDSALYLCASSSTTTNTGELFFGEGSRLTVL.

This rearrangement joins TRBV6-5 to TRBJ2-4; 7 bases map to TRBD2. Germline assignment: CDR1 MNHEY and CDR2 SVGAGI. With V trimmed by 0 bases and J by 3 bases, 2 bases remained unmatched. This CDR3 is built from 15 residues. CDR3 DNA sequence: TGTGCCAGCAGTTACTCCGGGGAGGGCAAAAACATTCAGTACTTC. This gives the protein CASSYSGEGKNIQYF.

The CDR3 reads CASRWAGGYGYTF. Here the CDR3 DNA reads TGTGCCAGCAGATGGGCAGGGGGGTATGGCTACACCTTC. V usage is TRBV27 and J usage is TRBJ1-2; 7 nucleotides align to TRBD1. V trimming: 6 bases; J trimming: 5 bases; junction bases outside the gene matches: 6. Germline assignment: CDR1 MNHEY and CDR2 SMNVEV (reference sequence). The CDR3 totals 13 residues.

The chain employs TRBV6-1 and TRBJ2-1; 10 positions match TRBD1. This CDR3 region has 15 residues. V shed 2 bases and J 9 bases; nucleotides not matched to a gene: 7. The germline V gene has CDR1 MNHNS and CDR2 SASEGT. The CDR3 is CASSEPGQGFGEQFF. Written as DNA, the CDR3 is TGTGCCAGCAGTGAACCGGGACAGGGGTTCGGTGAGCAGTTCTTC.

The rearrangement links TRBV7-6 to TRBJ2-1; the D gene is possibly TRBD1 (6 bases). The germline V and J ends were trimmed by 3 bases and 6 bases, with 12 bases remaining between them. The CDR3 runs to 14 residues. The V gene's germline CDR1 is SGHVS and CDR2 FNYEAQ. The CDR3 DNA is TGTGCCAGCAGCTTTCCGGACAGTCTCAATGAGCAGTTCTTC. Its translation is CASSFPDSLNEQFF.

In DNA, the CDR3 is TGTGCCATCAGGGGGACAGGGGGACATGAGCAGTTCTTC. It is translated as CAIRGTGGHEQFF. The chain recombines TRBV10-3 with TRBJ2-1; 11 nucleotides line up with TRBD1. The junction had 3 bases not matched to a gene; V was cut back by 6 bases and J by 8 bases. Germline V gene sequence: CDR1 ENHRY, CDR2 SYGVKD. This CDR3 is 13 amino acids long.

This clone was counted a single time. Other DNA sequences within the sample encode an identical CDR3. The CDR3 DNA reads TGTGCCAGCTCACCGGGACAGGGCTATTATGGCTACACCTTC. Encoded protein: CASSPGQGYYGYTF. The chain carries TRBV18 and TRBJ1-2; 9 bases fit TRBD1. The CDR3 runs to 14 residues. Germline V gene lookup returns CDR1 KGHSH and CDR2 LQKENI. V shed 3 bases and J 5 bases; nucleotides not matched to a gene: 4.

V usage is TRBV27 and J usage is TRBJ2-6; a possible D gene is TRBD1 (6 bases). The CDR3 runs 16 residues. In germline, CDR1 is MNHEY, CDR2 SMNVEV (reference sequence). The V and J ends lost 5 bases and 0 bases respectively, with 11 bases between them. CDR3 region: CASSHRDGSGANVLTF. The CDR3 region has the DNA TGTGCCAGCAGTCACAGGGACGGCTCTGGGGCCAACGTCCTGACTTTC. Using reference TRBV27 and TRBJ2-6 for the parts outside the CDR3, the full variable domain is EAQVTQNPRYLITVTGKKLTVTCSQNMNHEYMSWYRQDPGLGLRQIYYSMNVEVTDKGDVPEGYKVSRKEKRNFPLILESPSPNQTSLYFCASSHRDGSGANVLTFGAGSRLTVL.

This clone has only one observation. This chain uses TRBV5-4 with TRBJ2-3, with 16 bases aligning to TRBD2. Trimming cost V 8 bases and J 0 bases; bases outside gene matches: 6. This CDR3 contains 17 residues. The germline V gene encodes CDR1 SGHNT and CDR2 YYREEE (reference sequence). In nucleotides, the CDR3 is TGTGCCAGTCAGGGGACTAGCGGGAGGGAAAGCACAGATACGCAGTATTTT. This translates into CASQGTSGRESTDTQYF. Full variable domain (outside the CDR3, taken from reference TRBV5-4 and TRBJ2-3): ETGVTQSPTHLIKTRGQQVTLRCSSQSGHNTVSWYQQALGQGPQFIFQYYREEENGRGNFPPRFSGLQFPNYSSELNVNALELDDSALYLCASQGTSGRESTDTQYFGPGTRLTVL.

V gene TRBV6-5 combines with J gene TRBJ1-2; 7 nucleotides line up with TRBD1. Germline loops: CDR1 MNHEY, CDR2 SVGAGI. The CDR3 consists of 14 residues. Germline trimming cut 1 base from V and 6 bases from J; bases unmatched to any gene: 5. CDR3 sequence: CASSYFDREDGYTF. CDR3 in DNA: TGTGCCAGCAGTTACTTCGACAGGGAGGATGGCTACACCTTC.

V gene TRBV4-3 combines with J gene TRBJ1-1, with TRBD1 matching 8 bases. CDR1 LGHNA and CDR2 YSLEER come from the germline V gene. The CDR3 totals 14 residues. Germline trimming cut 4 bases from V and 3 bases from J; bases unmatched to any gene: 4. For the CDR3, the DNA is TGCGCCAGCAGCCTAACACAGGGGGACACTGAAGCTTTCTTT. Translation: CASSLTQGDTEAFF.

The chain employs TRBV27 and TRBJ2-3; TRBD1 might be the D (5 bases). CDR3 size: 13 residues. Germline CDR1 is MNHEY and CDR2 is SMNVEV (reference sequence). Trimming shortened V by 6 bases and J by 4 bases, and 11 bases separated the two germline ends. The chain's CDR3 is CASRIQGADTQYF. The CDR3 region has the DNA TGTGCCAGCAGAATCCAGGGTGCAGATACGCAGTATTTT.

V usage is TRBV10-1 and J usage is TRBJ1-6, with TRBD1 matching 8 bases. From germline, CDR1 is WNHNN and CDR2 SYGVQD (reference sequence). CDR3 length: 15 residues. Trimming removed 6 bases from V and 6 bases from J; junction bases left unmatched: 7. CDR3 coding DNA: TGCGCCAGCAGGGGGGACAGGAGGTTTAATTCACCCCTCCACTTT. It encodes CASRGDRRFNSPLHF.

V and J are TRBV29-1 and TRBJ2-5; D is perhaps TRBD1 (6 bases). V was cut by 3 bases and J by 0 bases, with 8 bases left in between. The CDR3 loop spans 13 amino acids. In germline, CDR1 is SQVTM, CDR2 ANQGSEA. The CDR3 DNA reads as TGCAGCGTTGAGGGACATAACCAAGAGACCCAGTACTTC. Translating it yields CSVEGHNQETQYF.

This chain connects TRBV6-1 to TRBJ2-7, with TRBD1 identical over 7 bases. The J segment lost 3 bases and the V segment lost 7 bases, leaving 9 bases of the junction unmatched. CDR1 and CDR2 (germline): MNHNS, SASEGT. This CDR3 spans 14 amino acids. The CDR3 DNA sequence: TGTGCCAGCACAAGGGGCAGACAGGGCTACGAGCAGTACGTC. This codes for CASTRGRQGYEQYV.

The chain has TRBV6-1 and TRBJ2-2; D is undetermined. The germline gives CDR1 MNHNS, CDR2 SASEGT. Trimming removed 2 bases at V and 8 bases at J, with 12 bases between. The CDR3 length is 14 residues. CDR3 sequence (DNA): TGTGCCAGCAGTGAAATTGGGCAAACAGGGGAGCTGTTTTTT. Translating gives CASSEIGQTGELFF.

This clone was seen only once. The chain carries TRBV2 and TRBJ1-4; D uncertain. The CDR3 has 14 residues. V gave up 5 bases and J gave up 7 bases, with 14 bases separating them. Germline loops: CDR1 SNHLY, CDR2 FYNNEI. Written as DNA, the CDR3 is TGTGCCAGCAGTAGGGCGCTGGCGGGTGAAAAACTGTTTTTT. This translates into CASSRALAGEKLFF.

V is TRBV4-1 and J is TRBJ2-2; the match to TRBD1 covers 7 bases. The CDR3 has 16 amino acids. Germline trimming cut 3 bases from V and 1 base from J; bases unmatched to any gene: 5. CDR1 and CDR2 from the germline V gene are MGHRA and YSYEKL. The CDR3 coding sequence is TGCGCCAGCAGCCATTCGAGGACAGGGAACACCGGGGAGCTGTTTTTT. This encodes CASSHSRTGNTGELFF.

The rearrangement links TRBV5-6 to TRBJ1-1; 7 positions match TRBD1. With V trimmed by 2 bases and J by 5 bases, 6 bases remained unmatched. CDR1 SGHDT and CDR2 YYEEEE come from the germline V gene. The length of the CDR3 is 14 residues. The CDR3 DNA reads TGTGCCAGCAGCTTCGGACAGGCGCGAACTGAAGCTTTCTTT. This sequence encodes CASSFGQARTEAFF.

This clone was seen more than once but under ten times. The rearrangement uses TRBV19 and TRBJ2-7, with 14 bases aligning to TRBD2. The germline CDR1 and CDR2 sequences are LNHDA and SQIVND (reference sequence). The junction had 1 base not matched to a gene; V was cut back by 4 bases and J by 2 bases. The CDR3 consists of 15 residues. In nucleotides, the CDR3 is TGTGCCAGTAGTAAGGGACTAGCGGGGGCCTACGAGCAGTACTTC. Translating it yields CASSKGLAGAYEQYF.

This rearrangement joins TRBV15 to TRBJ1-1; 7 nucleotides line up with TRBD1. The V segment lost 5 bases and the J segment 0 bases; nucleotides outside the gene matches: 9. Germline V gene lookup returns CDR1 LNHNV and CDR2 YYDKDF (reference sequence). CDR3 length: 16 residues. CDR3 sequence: CATSLRDRNLNTEAFF. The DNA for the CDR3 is TGTGCCACCAGCTTACGGGACAGAAACCTGAACACTGAAGCTTTCTTT.

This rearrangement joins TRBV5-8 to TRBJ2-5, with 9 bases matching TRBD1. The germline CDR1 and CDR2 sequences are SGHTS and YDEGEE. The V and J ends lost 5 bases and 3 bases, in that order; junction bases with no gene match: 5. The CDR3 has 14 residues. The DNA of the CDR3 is TGTGCCAGCAGTCAGGGACAGGGAAAAGAGACCCAGTACTTC. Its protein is CASSQGQGKETQYF.

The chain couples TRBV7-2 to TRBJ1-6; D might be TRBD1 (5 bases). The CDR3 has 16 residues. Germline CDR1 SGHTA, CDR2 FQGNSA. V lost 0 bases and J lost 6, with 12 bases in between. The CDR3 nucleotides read TGTGCCAGCAGCTTAGCCGTGGGTCAGGGTAATTCACCCCTCCACTTT. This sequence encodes CASSLAVGQGNSPLHF. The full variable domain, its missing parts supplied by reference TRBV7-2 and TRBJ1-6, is GAGVSQSPSNKVTEKGKDVELRCDPISGHTALYWYRQSLGQGLEFLIYFQGNSAPDKSGLPSDRFSAERTGGSVSTLTIQRTQQEDSAVYLCASSLAVGQGNSPLHFGNGTRLTVT.